This T cell receptor beta chain comes out of a study of blood T cell repertoires in COVID-19 (dated by TCRdb to the early 2020s). General notes on the study: The collaborator samples originated in the United States, Italy and Spain and spanned the acute and convalescent phases of COVID-19. The material from the prospective study consisted of cDNA or gDNA derived from T cells, B-cell-depleted T cells, or PBMCs. Deeply sampled blood TCRbeta repertoires from subjects exposed to, actively infected with, or recovered from COVID-19 were included in the dataset. The repertoires were released in a freely available public database intended as a resource for research on the immune response to SARS-CoV-2. The samples were drawn from the first 160 participants of the ongoing ImmuneRACE study and from over 950 subjects provided by 6 global collaborators. The sample metadata nearly always contained a de-identified subject ID, COVID-19 status, age in years and sex. Where HLA class I and class II types were available, the types were taken from metadata supplied by the sample provider, not from assay-based typing.

Remarks on this clone: Its antigen specificity is not known. Base qualities were left out, and no much larger clone turns up one base away.

TCRbeta CDR3 regions were amplified from genomic DNA by means of the immunoSEQ Assay, a bias-controlled multiplex PCR. In the paper's pipeline: The number of nucleated cells in each sample was estimated from the amplification of reference gene primers within the assay. To quantify the absolute abundance of each unique TCRbeta CDR3 rearrangement, sequence reads were collapsed and filtered. For each sample, productive Simpson clonality was calculated as the square root of Simpson's diversity index across productive rearrangements. The table was pulled from immuneACCESS by TCRdb, which kept in-frame rearrangements only. Such tables lose some clones; where checked, under half of the loss comes from unresolved V genes, and the rest has no known cause. Clone size and the V and J calls come from that table; the DNA yielded D and trimming. Counted in this sample were about 250,000 clones; roughly four fifths of them appeared once. 3% to 4.5% of the sample rests with the top ten.

V gives up 4 bases and J gives up 3 bases, and the segment between their germline ends measures 12 bases. CDR1 and CDR2 (SQVTM, ANQGSEA) derive from the germline V gene. Reading from cysteine to phenylalanine, the CDR3 counts 13 amino acids. The only DNA kept is the CDR3, 39 bases in frame from the first base. Study-wide conclusions, independent of this receptor: The amount of clinical and demographic metadata varied by source and participant and was provided uncurated.

Participants in the prospective study were enrolled through a virtual design, were aged about 18 to 100 years, and lived in approximately 25 United States geographic areas. To assign participants to cohorts, the prospective study relied on clinical history that participants themselves reported in a screening survey and a study questionnaire. Exposed participants were defined as having been in contact with someone with a PCR-confirmed or clinician-diagnosed COVID-19 case within 2 weeks of study entry. In the prospective study, whole blood, serum and a nasopharyngeal or oropharyngeal swab were collected from each participant by mobile phlebotomists. Additional blood draws and questionnaires over an approximately 2-month period could optionally be provided by prospective study participants. Blood samples from the prospective study were shipped frozen or at room temperature prior to DNA extraction.

Sample: PBMCs or T cells enriched from blood (not recorded which). This receptor was identified in a woman in her thirties or forties who had been exposed to COVID-19. Here the chain combines TRBV29-1 and TRBJ1-2; D gene: possibly TRBD1, on 6 matching bases. The DNA reads TGCAGCGTTGGAGGGGGAGAGGACTATGGCTACACCTTC. Protein translation: CSVGGGEDYGYTF.